These 22 T cell receptor beta chains share one sample of origin, sequenced in a study of blood T cell repertoires in COVID-19. Assay used: immunoSEQ multiplex PCR; TCRdb lists only in-frame clones, some missing. Here the sample spans a few hundred thousand clones, approximately 86% being singletons. Sequenced material: PBMCs or T cells enriched from blood (not recorded which). These receptors were collected from a woman aged 25 to 39 who had been exposed to COVID-19.

DNA of the CDR3: TGTGCCAGCAGTGAAAGCTTTAGAAGTCTTCGCCCGAACACCGGGGAGCTGTTTTTT. Translated: CASSESFRSLRPNTGELFF. The chain couples TRBV6-1 to TRBJ2-2; D not resolved. Trimming took 2 bases from V and 0 from J, leaving 19 bases between them. CDR3 length: 19 residues. Germline CDR1 MNHNS, CDR2 SASEGT.

The CDR3 DNA follows: TGTGCCAGCAGCAGGGGTCCTAATCAGCCCCAGCATTTT. The encoded protein is CASSRGPNQPQHF. The rearrangement links TRBV5-5 to TRBJ1-5; weak D call: TRBD1 (5 bases). The CDR3 sequence is 13 residues long. Trimming removed 4 bases at V and 4 bases at J, with 9 bases between. Germline V gene data show CDR1 as SGHKS and CDR2 as YYEKEE (reference sequence).

This chain connects TRBV27 to TRBJ1-1; a possible D gene is TRBD1 (5 bases). Germline CDR1 and CDR2: MNHEY and SMNVEV (reference sequence). Trimming took off 5 bases at V and 1 base at J, with 14 bases between the two ends. CDR3 size: 15 residues. DNA for the CDR3: TGTGCCAGCAGTCCGAGGACAAACTCGAACACTGAAGCTTTCTTT. This sequence encodes CASSPRTNSNTEAFF.

This chain links TRBV28 with TRBJ2-7, with D hard to call. This CDR3 is built from 14 residues. The V gene lost 7 bases and the J gene lost 4 bases, with 17 bases spanning the gap. Germline V gives CDR1 MDHEN, CDR2 SYDVKM. The chain's CDR3 is CASKLVQANYEQYF. The CDR3 coding sequence is TGTGCCAGCAAATTGGTGCAGGCGAATTACGAGCAGTACTTC.

The chain couples TRBV2 to TRBJ1-2; perhaps TRBD1 as D (6 bases). Trimming removed 3 bases from V and 5 bases from J, with 13 bases in between. Germline-derived CDR1 and CDR2 are SNHLY and FYNNEI. CDR3 length: 14 amino acids. The CDR3 DNA follows: TGTGCCAGCAGTGAGACGGGGGGCGCGTATGGCTACACCTTC. Its protein is CASSETGGAYGYTF.

The chain couples TRBV6-5 to TRBJ2-1; D is perhaps TRBD2 (6 bases). This CDR3 has 13 amino acids. Trimming stripped 7 bases from V and 6 bases from J, with 13 bases between. CDR1 MNHEY and CDR2 SVGAGI come from the germline V gene. The DNA for the CDR3 is TGTGCCAGCACTCACCCCGGGGGCAATGAGCAGTTCTTC. Amino acids: CASTHPGGNEQFF.

The rearrangement joins TRBV12-3 or TRBV12-4 to TRBJ2-1; 8 bases map to TRBD1. The CDR3 is 12 amino acids. The ends lost 8 bases at V and 9 bases at J; junction bases unmatched: 6. CDR3 protein: CASGQGAGEQFF. CDR3 bases: TGTGCCAGCGGGCAGGGGGCGGGTGAGCAGTTCTTC.

CDR3 coding DNA: TGTGCCATCAGTGAAAATCGGGAGGGCACAGATACGCAGTATTTT. Translated, it gives CAISENREGTDTQYF. The rearrangement uses TRBV10-3 and TRBJ2-3; 7 bases are a match to TRBD2. Germline V gene sequence: CDR1 ENHRY, CDR2 SYGVKD. The trim removed 3 bases at V and 1 base at J, leaving 4 bases unmatched. The CDR3 extends over 15 amino acids.

The rearrangement joins TRBV2 to TRBJ2-1; D is uncertain. The CDR3 has 10 residues. From germline, CDR1 is SNHLY and CDR2 FYNNEI. Trimming removed 3 bases at V and 14 bases at J, with 8 bases between. The CDR3 DNA reads TGTGCCAGCAGTGAGTTTAGAAAGTTCTTC. It yields the protein CASSEFRKFF.

This chain links TRBV6-5 with TRBJ1-2; tentatively, D is TRBD1 (5 bases). This CDR3 has 13 residues. V was shortened by 2 bases and J by 8 bases, with 12 bases between the two germline ends. CDR1 is MNHEY, CDR2 SVGAGI, per germline. The CDR3 region is CASSYLVREGYTF. The CDR3 DNA sequence: TGTGCCAGCAGTTACCTCGTCAGGGAAGGCTACACCTTC.

The chain couples TRBV11-2 to TRBJ2-7; a possible D gene is TRBD1 (6 bases). V lost 6 bases, J lost 6 bases, and 9 bases lay in between. Germline CDR1 SGHAT, CDR2 FQNNGV. CDR3 length equals 11 residues. For the CDR3, the DNA is TGTGCCAGCAGGAAGGGGGTCGAGCAGTACTTC. Translation: CASRKGVEQYF.

CDR3 loop: CASSQDEGSTYYGYTF. CDR3 DNA: TGTGCCAGCAGCCAAGATGAGGGCAGCACGTACTATGGCTACACCTTC. V and J are TRBV4-2 and TRBJ1-2; D remains ambiguous. V lost 0 bases to trimming and J lost 3 bases, with 14 bases between them. Germline-derived CDR1 and CDR2 are LGHNA and YNFKEQ. The length of the CDR3 is 16 residues.

The rearrangement joins TRBV30 to TRBJ2-7, with 8 bases identical to TRBD2. In germline, CDR1 is GTSNPN, CDR2 SVGIG (reference sequence). Unmatched junction bases numbered 9, after V lost 4 bases and J lost 4 bases. The CDR3 contains 14 residues. Here the CDR3 DNA reads TGTGCCTGGAACCCGACTAGCGAACATTACGAGCAGTACTTC. This translates into CAWNPTSEHYEQYF. The variable domain in full, with the rest retrieved from reference TRBV30 and TRBJ2-7, is SQTIHQWPATLVQPVGSPLSLECTVEGTSNPNLYWYRQAAGRGLQLLFYSVGIGQISSEVPQNLSASRPQDRQFILSSKKLLLSDSGFYLCAWNPTSEHYEQYFGPGTRLTVT.

The chain combines TRBV18 with TRBJ1-6, with 9 bases identical to TRBD1. The V segment lost 5 bases and the J segment 8 bases; nucleotides outside the gene matches: 7. Germline CDR1 and CDR2: KGHSH and LQKENI. The CDR3 totals 15 residues. CDR3 sequence (DNA): TGTGCCAGCTCAACCATGACAGGGGGAGATTCACCCCTCCACTTT. This codes for CASSTMTGGDSPLHF. Variable domain in full (rest from reference TRBV18 and TRBJ1-6): NAGVMQNPRHLVRRRGQEARLRCSPMKGHSHVYWYRQLPEEGLKFMVYLQKENIIDESGMPKERFSAEFPKEGPSILRIQQVVRGDSAAYFCASSTMTGGDSPLHFGNGTRLTVT.

The chain employs TRBV5-5 and TRBJ2-1; TRBD2 aligns across 12 bases. The CDR3 has 15 residues. In germline, CDR1 is SGHKS, CDR2 YYEKEE (reference sequence). Losses at the gene ends were 3 bases for V and 9 bases for J; bases not matched to a gene: 7. The CDR3 bases are TGTGCCAGCAGCTCATTCCTAGCGGGGGGGCGTGAGCAGTTCTTC. Protein product: CASSSFLAGGREQFF.

This chain uses TRBV7-6 with TRBJ1-1; D gene ambiguous. The ends were cut back, 5 bases at V and 1 base at J, with 8 bases in the middle. The CDR3 is 13 residues long. Germline CDR1 and CDR2: SGHVS and FNYEAQ. CDR3 amino acids: CASSPGTNTEAFF. As DNA, the CDR3 is TGTGCCAGCAGCCCAGGAACGAACACTGAAGCTTTCTTT.

The rearrangement uses TRBV19 and TRBJ2-6, with D uncertain. V gave up 4 bases and J gave up 0 bases, with 4 bases separating them. The CDR3 extends over 14 amino acids. Germline V gene lookup returns CDR1 LNHDA and CDR2 SQIVND (reference sequence). CDR3 protein: CASSTGSGANVLTF. DNA of the CDR3: TGTGCCAGTAGTACGGGCTCTGGGGCCAACGTCCTGACTTTC. Complete variable domain (other parts from reference TRBV19 and TRBJ2-6): DGGITQSPKYLFRKEGQNVTLSCEQNLNHDAMYWYRQDPGQGLRLIYYSQIVNDFQKGDIAEGYSVSREKKESFPLTVTSAQKNPTAFYLCASSTGSGANVLTFGAGSRLTVL.

The V gene is TRBV21-1, the J gene TRBJ2-3; TRBD2, as called in the table, went unchecked against the DNA. TRBV21-1 has pseudogene status. The CDR3 runs 18 residues. This CDR3 is CASSKVRIAGELSPPQYF. In DNA form, the CDR3 reads TGTGCCAGCAGCAAAGTTAGGATAGCGGGGGAACTTTCCCCCCCGCAGTATTTT.

The chain combines TRBV9 with TRBJ2-1, with 8 bases identical to TRBD2. Germline CDR1 is SGDLS and CDR2 is YYNGEE. With V trimmed by 0 bases and J by 9 bases, 14 bases remained unmatched. The CDR3 totals 17 residues. Here the CDR3 DNA reads TGTGCCAGCAGCGTAGGTGTCGCGGGGGGTGATTTTGGTGAGCAGTTCTTC. Translation: CASSVGVAGGDFGEQFF.

The chain uses TRBV30 and TRBJ2-3; 9 nucleotides line up with TRBD1. The CDR3 extends over 17 amino acids. J gave up 6 bases and V 3 bases, and 16 bases lay outside the gene matches. Germline V gives CDR1 GTSNPN, CDR2 SVGIG (reference sequence). The CDR3 protein is CAWSTQGTGSLLDTQYF. In nucleotides, the CDR3 is TGTGCCTGGAGCACCCAAGGGACAGGGAGTTTGCTGGATACGCAGTATTTT.

The chain has TRBV3-1 (or the pseudogene TRBV3-2) and TRBJ2-7; 12 bases line up with TRBD2. Germline loops: CDR1 LGHDT, CDR2 YNNKEL (reference sequence). The V and J ends lost 3 bases and 2 bases, in that order; junction bases with no gene match: 11. This CDR3 is built from 18 residues. CDR3 bases: TGTGCCAGCAGCCACCCTCGGGGCCCTAGCGGGGGGGCCTACGAGCAGTACTTC. It is translated as CASSHPRGPSGGAYEQYF.

The chain has TRBV10-3 and TRBJ1-3; TRBD1 might be the D (5 bases). The CDR3 is 14 residues long. Trimming removed 5 bases from V and 2 bases from J, with 10 bases in between. Germline V lookup: CDR1 ENHRY, CDR2 SYGVKD. CDR3 loop: CAISNQGTGNTIYF. The CDR3 coding sequence is TGTGCCATCAGTAATCAGGGAACTGGAAACACCATATATTTT.